Sequencing of this T cell receptor beta chain was carried out in a study of T cell repertoires in cytomegalovirus infection. On the study more broadly: Indications came from public TCR beta signatures; they pointed to CMV infection and to a matching HLA type.

This clonotype was counted a few times. Its specificity is not known. Overall study results and limits: Cumulative frequency of public TCR beta families picked out carriers of CMV plus the relevant HLA. Dominant in the ex vivo response were TCR beta clonotypes restricted by HLA-C and specific for CMV.

CDR3 length: 14 amino acids. The V gene end was trimmed by 4 bases and the J gene end by 1 base; junction bases not matched to a gene: 4. Per germline, CDR1 SGHRS and CDR2 YFSETQ. TCRdb recomputed calls from the reads with MiXCR, one row per CDR3 protein. The data show 97,000 or so distinct CDR3 sequences, 15% to 20% seen once. The TCR sequence derives from a human donor in good health (CMV status not recorded). Some clones in this sample may be carry-over from other donors' samples. Sequencing was performed on PBMCs. V usage is TRBV5-1 and J usage is TRBJ1-1; 7 bases map to TRBD1. The CDR3 spells CASSGGTANTEAFF. The CDR3 nucleotides are TGCGCCAGCAGCGGCGGGACAGCGAACACTGAAGCTTTCTTT.